This TCR beta chain comes out of a study of cytomegalovirus exposure and HLA in healthy donors. A remark on this clone: Its antigen remains unidentified.

Primers: 60 Vbeta forward and 13 Jbeta reverse. Clones were read by immunoSEQ multiplex PCR, and TCRdb kept only the in-frame ones, dropping some. The sample includes 250,000 to 350,000 clones, about nine tenths of them seen just once. Study results and limitations: A later analysis showed HLA-associated TCR beta chains outstripping equally common others in clonal expansion.

This receptor was identified in a man between 40 and 49 years old in good health and CMV-seropositive. The specimen was PBMCs.

CDR3 sequence (DNA): TGTGCCAGCACCCGGACAGGGTTTGGCTACACCTTC. The encoded protein is CASTRTGFGYTF. The chain uses TRBV2 and TRBJ1-2; 8 nucleotides align to TRBD1. The germline gives CDR1 SNHLY, CDR2 FYNNEI. This CDR3 contains 12 residues. After removal of 7 bases from V and 7 bases from J, the junction contained 5 bases not matched to a gene.